The next 18 T cell receptor beta chains were all read from a single sample in a study of blood T cell repertoires in COVID-19. Profiled with immunoSEQ multiplex PCR; TCRdb holds only in-frame clones, not every one. Of under 450,000 clones listed, 91% are singletons. Sequencing input: PBMCs or T cells enriched from blood (not recorded which). The receptors here all came from a middle-aged woman who had been exposed to COVID-19.

Here the CDR3 DNA reads TGTGCCAGCAGCGTGACAGGGGCGATGGGCAATCAGCCCCAGCATTTT. Amino acids: CASSVTGAMGNQPQHF. V gene TRBV5-6 combines with J gene TRBJ1-5; 8 bases agree with TRBD1. Germline CDR1 is SGHDT and CDR2 is YYEEEE. This CDR3 is built from 16 residues. The trim removed 4 bases at V and 2 bases at J, leaving 8 bases unmatched.

The chain has TRBV5-1 and TRBJ2-2; no clear D. There are 14 residues in the CDR3. CDR1 and CDR2 (germline): SGHRS, YFSETQ. The V end was cut by 4 bases, the J end by 0 bases, with 7 bases between. The CDR3 sequence is CASSKDTNTGELFF. The CDR3 DNA follows: TGCGCCAGCAGCAAAGACACGAACACCGGGGAGCTGTTTTTT.

The chain combines TRBV24-1 with TRBJ2-1; the match to TRBD1 covers 7 bases. With 4 bases clipped from V and 4 bases from J, the junction kept 6 bases outside the gene matches. The CDR3 loop spans 15 amino acids. CDR1 and CDR2 from the germline V gene are KGHDR and SFDVKD. CDR3 coding DNA: TGTGCCACCAGTGAGTCCGGGACAGCGTACAATGAGCAGTTCTTC. Translating gives CATSESGTAYNEQFF.

This clone was detected only once. The chain links TRBV6-6 to TRBJ1-2, with a possible D match to TRBD1 (6 bases). Germline assignment: CDR1 MNHNY and CDR2 SVGAGI (reference sequence). The CDR3 runs 12 residues. V dropped 10 bases and J dropped 5 bases, with 14 bases sitting between them. The CDR3 sequence is CATRDTRYGYTF. The CDR3 DNA sequence: TGTGCCACCCGGGACACCAGATATGGCTACACCTTC.

V usage is TRBV30 and J usage is TRBJ2-3; no firm D call. This CDR3 spans 11 amino acids. Germline CDR1 is GTSNPN and CDR2 is SVGIG (reference sequence). The V end was cut by 2 bases, the J end by 3 bases, with 3 bases between. As DNA, the CDR3 is TGTGCCTGGAGTTCGACAGATACGCAGTATTTT. It encodes CAWSSTDTQYF.

The V gene is TRBV5-6, the J gene TRBJ1-4; D unclear. The germline V and J ends were trimmed by 5 bases and 4 bases, with 15 bases remaining between them. The length of the CDR3 is 15 residues. Germline loops: CDR1 SGHDT, CDR2 YYEEEE. CDR3 in DNA: TGTGCCAGCAGTATGCGGAGGGCGGGTAATGAAAAACTGTTTTTT. Protein sequence: CASSMRRAGNEKLFF.

J is TRBJ2-3 and V is TRBV7-6, with a tentative D call TRBD1 (7 bases). V was cut by 4 bases and J by 1 base, with 15 bases left in between. The germline V gene has CDR1 SGHVS and CDR2 FNYEAQ. This CDR3 has 16 residues. DNA for the CDR3: TGTGCCAGCAGCTCCCCCGCGGGGACAGGCACAGATACGCAGTATTTT. This sequence encodes CASSSPAGTGTDTQYF.

V gene TRBV7-9 combines with J gene TRBJ2-5; possible D gene TRBD1, 6 bases. The V gene's germline CDR1 is SEHNR and CDR2 FQNEAQ (reference sequence). Deletions cut 5 bases from V and 2 bases from J, with 12 bases between. The CDR3 runs 14 residues. The CDR3 here is CASSPGALQETQYF. The CDR3, as DNA: TGTGCCAGCAGCCCAGGGGCCCTGCAAGAGACCCAGTACTTC.

The CDR3 spells CASSQDWFSGKKLFF. The CDR3, as DNA: TGTGCCAGCAGCCAAGATTGGTTTTCGGGGAAAAAACTGTTTTTT. The chain employs TRBV4-2 and TRBJ1-4, with no clear D. CDR1 and CDR2 from the germline V gene are LGHNA and YNFKEQ. The V gene lost 0 bases and the J gene lost 9 bases, with 14 bases spanning the gap. CDR3 length equals 15 residues.

V gene TRBV19 combines with J gene TRBJ2-3; 7 bases agree with TRBD1. The CDR3 loop spans 15 amino acids. CDR1 and CDR2 (germline): LNHDA, SQIVND (reference sequence). Trimming removed 7 bases from V and 3 bases from J; junction bases left unmatched: 10. The CDR3: CASKAGGPGTDTQYF. The CDR3 DNA reads TGTGCCAGTAAAGCAGGGGGTCCGGGGACAGATACGCAGTATTTT. Supplemented by reference TRBV19 and TRBJ2-3, the full variable domain reads DGGITQSPKYLFRKEGQNVTLSCEQNLNHDAMYWYRQDPGQGLRLIYYSQIVNDFQKGDIAEGYSVSREKKESFPLTVTSAQKNPTAFYLCASKAGGPGTDTQYFGPGTRLTVL.

J is TRBJ1-4 and V is TRBV7-9; TRBD1 might be the D (5 bases). Germline V gene lookup returns CDR1 SEHNR and CDR2 FQNEAQ (reference sequence). V was clipped by 4 bases and J by 4 bases, with 16 bases between them. This CDR3 has 16 residues. CDR3 coding DNA: TGTGCCAGCAGCTGGGGCGGGAACGTAATTAATGAAAAACTGTTTTTT. Protein product: CASSWGGNVINEKLFF.

The chain has TRBV24-1 and TRBJ1-5; 7 bases fit TRBD1. Unmatched junction bases numbered 5, after V lost 3 bases and J lost 7 bases. CDR3 length: 14 residues. Germline V CDR1 and CDR2: KGHDR, SFDVKD. CDR3: CATSDVGGRQPQHF. The CDR3, as DNA: TGTGCCACCAGTGATGTAGGGGGCAGGCAGCCCCAGCATTTT.

The rearrangement uses TRBV7-2 and TRBJ2-2, with no clear D. The ends were cut back, 3 bases at V and 7 bases at J, with 12 bases in the middle. The germline V gene has CDR1 SGHTA and CDR2 FQGNSA. The CDR3 contains 14 residues. CDR3 bases: TGTGCCAGCAGCTTTGGCCCGGAGAGCGGGGAGCTGTTTTTT. Amino acids: CASSFGPESGELFF.

This clone was recorded only once. The J gene is TRBJ2-7, the V gene TRBV30; TRBD1 aligns across 12 bases. Trimming cost V 3 bases and J 12 bases; bases outside gene matches: 9. The CDR3 covers 13 residues. The V gene's germline CDR1 is GTSNPN and CDR2 SVGIG (reference sequence). CDR3 region: CAWSAERDRGRYF. The CDR3 bases are TGTGCCTGGAGCGCCGAACGGGACAGGGGGCGGTACTTC.

In regard to this clone: Other DNA sequences in this sample translate to the same CDR3. The genes are TRBV5-4 and TRBJ1-5, with 7 bases that match TRBD1. In germline, CDR1 is SGHNT, CDR2 YYREEE (reference sequence). V lost 5 bases to trimming and J lost 1 base; unmatched junction nucleotides: 3. The CDR3 has 14 residues. The CDR3 coding sequence is TGTGCCAGCAGTTTACAGGGGAGCAATCAGCCCCAGCATTTT. Its protein is CASSLQGSNQPQHF.

The count of this clone is one. This chain uses TRBV7-6 with TRBJ1-2; 7 positions agree with TRBD1. Trimming at V came to 5 bases and at J to 2 bases, leaving 2 bases not matched to a gene. Germline CDR1 SGHVS, CDR2 FNYEAQ. The CDR3 length is 13 residues. CDR3 in amino acids: CASSVDRNYGYTF. CDR3 DNA sequence: TGTGCCAGCAGCGTGGACAGGAACTATGGCTACACCTTC.

This chain uses TRBV27 with TRBJ1-1; 7 bases fit TRBD1. J lost 1 base, V lost 4 bases, and 6 bases had no gene match. This CDR3 spans 15 amino acids. CDR1 is MNHEY and CDR2 is SMNVEV in the germline V gene (reference sequence). The CDR3 region has the DNA TGTGCCAGCAGTTCTCGACAGGGATGGAACACTGAAGCTTTCTTT. This sequence encodes CASSSRQGWNTEAFF.

This clone was observed once. The rearrangement joins TRBV9 to TRBJ2-7, with D tentatively TRBD1 (6 bases). Trimming took off 6 bases at V and 6 bases at J, with 19 bases between the two ends. From germline, CDR1 is SGDLS and CDR2 YYNGEE. This CDR3 spans 14 amino acids. The chain's CDR3 is CASNLSGEGGEQYF. The CDR3 coding sequence is TGTGCCAGCAACCTCTCCGGCGAAGGGGGCGAGCAGTACTTC.